This T cell receptor (beta chain) came from a study of T-cell reconstitution after alpha-beta-depleted transplantation in children. The CDR3 contains 13 residues. Germline V gene lookup returns CDR1 DFQATT and CDR2 SNEGSKA (reference sequence). V lost 3 bases and J 2 bases, leaving 11 bases between the germline ends. The TCRbeta library was prepared with unique molecular identifiers. TCRdb processed the PCR reads anew with MiXCR; each CDR3 protein has one entry. In the table there are about a million distinct CDR3 sequences, about 29% of which are singletons. Sample: PBMCs, mostly from graft donor cells, taken 360 days after TCRalphabeta/CD19-depleted stem cell transplant. The J gene is TRBJ2-7, the V gene TRBV20-1; D is unclear. This receptor was taken from a boy under two years old who had a stem cell transplant for SCID, so the T cells may come from the graft donor. The CDR3 loop reads CSASWAVPYEQYF. In DNA form, the CDR3 reads TGCAGTGCTAGTTGGGCGGTCCCCTACGAGCAGTACTTC.